The 21 T cell receptor beta chains given below trace back to one sample, sequenced in a study of blood T cell repertoires in COVID-19. Measured with immunoSEQ multiplex PCR; TCRdb has only the in-frame clones, and not every one. The sample has roughly 38,000 clones, about 70% seen once; the top ten hold 8.5%. Specimen: peripheral blood. Receptors were obtained from a man between 65 and 85 years old with active or convalescent COVID-19.

J is TRBJ1-3 and V is TRBV30; 9 bases are a match to TRBD1. The CDR3 runs 15 residues. V was pared by 2 bases and J by 2 bases, with 4 bases of the junction left unmatched. CDR1 and CDR2 (germline): GTSNPN, SVGIG (reference sequence). The CDR3 loop reads CAWSSQGAAGNTIYF. The CDR3 DNA reads TGTGCCTGGAGTTCACAGGGGGCGGCTGGAAACACCATATATTTT.

This chain connects TRBV3-1 (or the pseudogene TRBV3-2) to TRBJ1-4; TRBD1 matches 9 bases. After removal of 4 bases from V and 8 bases from J, the junction contained 8 bases not matched to a gene. This CDR3 spans 15 amino acids. CDR1 LGHDT and CDR2 YNNKEL come from the germline V gene (reference sequence). CDR3 nucleotide sequence: TGTGCCAGCAGCCTACAGGGGGCTGGAGGAGAAAAACTGTTTTTT. This sequence encodes CASSLQGAGGEKLFF.

The gene calls are TRBV5-1 and TRBJ1-2; D is unclear. CDR3 length: 13 residues. Germline V gene sequence: CDR1 SGHRS, CDR2 YFSETQ. V dropped 4 bases and J dropped 8 bases, with 15 bases sitting between them. CDR3 sequence: CASSPKAGLGYTF. In nucleotides, the CDR3 is TGCGCCAGCAGCCCGAAGGCGGGCTTGGGCTACACCTTC.

The CDR3 region has the DNA TGTGCCAGCAGCTTAGGCGCCATGGACGAGCAGTACTTC. It yields the protein CASSLGAMDEQYF. This chain connects TRBV7-9 to TRBJ2-7; no definite D call. CDR1 SEHNR and CDR2 FQNEAQ come from the germline V gene (reference sequence). V was shortened by 1 base and J by 5 bases, with 9 bases between the two germline ends. This CDR3 is built from 13 residues.

This clone has a handful of counts. The chain joins TRBV5-1 to TRBJ1-3, with a possible D match to TRBD1 (5 bases). Trimming cost V 5 bases and J 2 bases, with 14 bases left between them. CDR3 length: 15 residues. Germline V lookup: CDR1 SGHRS, CDR2 YFSETQ. CDR3 in DNA: TGCGCCAGCAGATCCACCGGGACTACTGGAAACACCATATATTTT. It encodes CASRSTGTTGNTIYF. Together with reference TRBV5-1 and TRBJ1-3, the CDR3 gives the full variable domain: KAGVTQTPRYLIKTRGQQVTLSCSPISGHRSVSWYQQTPGQGLQFLFEYFSETQRNKGNFPGRFSGRQFSNSRSEMNVSTLELGDSALYLCASRSTGTTGNTIYFGEGSWLTVV.

V gene TRBV6-1 combines with J gene TRBJ2-7; 10 bases fit TRBD1. This CDR3 is built from 18 residues. Germline CDR1 MNHNS, CDR2 SASEGT. V shed 3 bases, J shed 0 bases, and the junction held 11 bases outside the gene matches. This chain's CDR3 is CASSEGQGPPSLSYEQYF. In nucleotides, the CDR3 is TGTGCCAGCAGTGAGGGACAGGGGCCACCCTCCCTCTCCTACGAGCAGTACTTC.

The chain employs TRBV11-3 and TRBJ1-1, with D maybe TRBD1 (5 bases). The CDR3 contains 14 residues. Trimming left V 3 bases short and J 1 base short, with 9 bases between. Germline CDR1 SGHNT, CDR2 YENEEA. CDR3 in DNA: TGTGCCAGCAGCTTTGGGGGGACGAACACTGAAGCTTTCTTT. Residues: CASSFGGTNTEAFF.

The chain links TRBV7-9 to TRBJ2-2, with D possibly being TRBD1 (6 bases). Germline-derived CDR1 and CDR2 are SEHNR and FQNEAQ (reference sequence). Trimming left V 7 bases short and J 5 bases short, with 17 bases between. CDR3 length: 15 residues. The CDR3 loop is CASTLTGYPTGELFF. The CDR3 DNA reads as TGTGCCAGCACCCTCACAGGGTACCCAACCGGGGAGCTGTTTTTT.

This chain's CDR3 is CASSEAGSSYEQYF. DNA of the CDR3: TGCGCCAGCAGCGAAGCAGGATCATCCTACGAGCAGTACTTC. The V call is TRBV5-1, the J call TRBJ2-7; D is uncertain. V was pared by 4 bases and J by 1 base, with 12 bases between. The CDR3 has 14 residues. The germline gives CDR1 SGHRS, CDR2 YFSETQ.

The genes are TRBV28 and TRBJ1-2; D not resolved. V was cut by 7 bases and J by 4 bases, with 22 bases left in between. This CDR3 has 16 residues. Germline V lookup: CDR1 MDHEN, CDR2 SYDVKM. The CDR3 loop reads CASTSFSGRSGYGYTF. The CDR3 bases are TGTGCCAGCACATCCTTCAGCGGTCGGTCAGGCTATGGCTACACCTTC.

The sample holds one count of this clone. The chain joins TRBV11-1 to TRBJ2-3; D may be TRBD2 (7 bases). V lost 5 bases, J lost 3 bases, and 15 bases lay in between. Germline V lookup: CDR1 SGHAT, CDR2 FQDESV (reference sequence). This CDR3 contains 15 residues. The CDR3 here is CASSGGALWTDTQYF. DNA of the CDR3: TGTGCCAGCAGCGGGGGGGCCCTTTGGACAGATACGCAGTATTTT.

The V call is TRBV15, the J call TRBJ1-6, with TRBD1 as a possible D gene (6 bases). Germline-derived CDR1 and CDR2 are LNHNV and YYDKDF (reference sequence). The V and J ends lost 0 bases and 9 bases respectively, with 15 bases between them. The CDR3 runs 16 residues. CDR3 sequence: CATSRDTQTGPSPLHF. The CDR3 DNA is TGTGCCACCAGCAGAGATACACAAACAGGGCCTTCACCCCTCCACTTT. The variable domain in full, completed from reference TRBV15 and TRBJ1-6, reads DAMVIQNPRYQVTQFGKPVTLSCSQTLNHNVMYWYQQKSSQAPKLLFHYYDKDFNNEADTPDNFQSRRPNTSFCFLDIRSPGLGDTAMYLCATSRDTQTGPSPLHFGNGTRLTVT.

The J gene is TRBJ1-4, the V gene TRBV29-1; 7 nucleotides match TRBD1. J lost 5 bases, V lost 5 bases, and 8 bases had no gene match. The germline V gene has CDR1 SQVTM and CDR2 ANQGSEA. This CDR3 contains 14 residues. DNA for the CDR3: TGCAGCGTTTCCCCGAACAGGGGAAATGAAAAACTGTTTTTT. Translating it yields CSVSPNRGNEKLFF.

A few counts support this clone. The chain is built from TRBV2 and TRBJ1-5, with TRBD1 identical over 9 bases. The CDR3 is 19 amino acids. V trimming: 4 bases; J trimming: 0 bases; junction bases outside the gene matches: 13. CDR1 SNHLY and CDR2 FYNNEI come from the germline V gene. CDR3 in amino acids: CASSGGLDRGVYSNQPQHF. The CDR3, as DNA: TGTGCCAGCAGTGGGGGGTTGGACAGGGGCGTTTATAGCAATCAGCCCCAGCATTTT.

This chain uses TRBV5-1 with TRBJ2-3; 10 bases line up with TRBD2. This CDR3 comprises 15 residues. The germline gives CDR1 SGHRS, CDR2 YFSETQ. V trimming: 7 bases; J trimming: 0 bases; junction bases outside the gene matches: 5. The CDR3 nucleotides read TGCGCCAGCGGATCAGCGGGGGGGAGCACAGATACGCAGTATTTT. It specifies CASGSAGGSTDTQYF.

This clone was picked up a small number of times. The V gene is TRBV7-2, the J gene TRBJ1-1, with D possibly being TRBD1 (5 bases). V lost 1 base, J lost 11 bases, and 17 bases lay in between. This CDR3 is 14 amino acids long. Germline V gene data show CDR1 as SGHTA and CDR2 as FQGNSA. For the CDR3, the DNA is TGTGCCAGCAGCTTAGACATTGGCAGGGTCGTTGCTTTCTTT. It encodes CASSLDIGRVVAFF.

The J gene is TRBJ2-3, the V gene TRBV5-1; the match to TRBD2 covers 7 bases. CDR3 length: 14 amino acids. In germline, CDR1 is SGHRS, CDR2 YFSETQ. Germline trimming cut 5 bases from V and 0 bases from J; bases unmatched to any gene: 3. The CDR3, as DNA: TGCGCCAGCAGTCGGCGGGGGAGCACAGATACGCAGTATTTT. Protein product: CASSRRGSTDTQYF.

V gene TRBV2 combines with J gene TRBJ2-7, with 7 nucleotides matching TRBD1. Trimming cost V 5 bases and J 2 bases; bases outside gene matches: 6. Germline-derived CDR1 and CDR2 are SNHLY and FYNNEI. The CDR3 consists of 14 residues. CDR3 region: CASSLRQGTYEQYF. CDR3 nucleotide sequence: TGTGCCAGCAGTTTAAGACAGGGTACCTACGAGCAGTACTTC.

The chain combines TRBV29-1 with TRBJ1-6, with D possibly TRBD1 on 6 matching bases. This CDR3 spans 15 amino acids. V gave up 5 bases and J gave up 0 bases, with 11 bases separating them. Germline V lookup: CDR1 SQVTM, CDR2 ANQGSEA. The CDR3 bases are TGCAGCGTTTTTACAGGGAGCTCCTATAATTCACCCCTCCACTTT. Encoded protein: CSVFTGSSYNSPLHF. Full variable domain (rest looked up from reference TRBV29-1 and TRBJ1-6): SAVISQKPSRDICQRGTSLTIQCQVDSQVTMMFWYRQQPGQSLTLIATANQGSEATYESGFVIDKFPISRPNLTFSTLTVSNMSPEDSSIYLCSVFTGSSYNSPLHFGNGTRLTVT.

V gene TRBV18 combines with J gene TRBJ1-2; TRBD1 matches 7 bases. CDR1 is KGHSH, CDR2 LQKENI, per germline. The V segment lost 2 bases and the J segment 2 bases; nucleotides outside the gene matches: 2. This CDR3 has 14 residues. The CDR3 DNA reads as TGTGCCAGCTCACCATCAGGGGGGAACTATGGCTACACCTTC. Protein: CASSPSGGNYGYTF.

The chain uses TRBV11-2 and TRBJ1-1; perhaps TRBD1 as D (5 bases). This CDR3 is built from 15 residues. Trimming shortened V by 4 bases and J by 1 base, and 13 bases separated the two germline ends. Per the germline V gene, CDR1 is SGHAT and CDR2 is FQNNGV. The CDR3 spells CASSSSLQGNTEAFF. The CDR3 DNA follows: TGTGCCAGCAGCTCCTCCCTCCAGGGGAACACTGAAGCTTTCTTT.